These 25 T cell receptor beta chains were all obtained from the same sample, sequenced in a study of post-analysis software for immune sequencing data. These TCRs' antigens remain unknown. Unique molecular identifiers were present in the TCR beta cDNA libraries. TCRdb passed the PCR reads through MiXCR, listing each CDR3 protein once. The repertoire consists of more than 500,000 distinct CDR3 sequences, with around 31% occurring once and the leading ten covering roughly 6%. Study conclusions and caveats: TRBV segments more frequent in patients than in controls numbered about 5 and included TRBV5-6, TRBV5-1 and TRBV20-1.

The sample comprised blood. These receptor sequences come from a girl under 18 with multiple sclerosis.

This clonotype was found a few times. The rearrangement uses TRBV6-1 and TRBJ2-2; D gene unclear. CDR1 and CDR2 from the germline V gene are MNHNS and SASEGT. The CDR3 covers 12 residues. V lost 6 bases to trimming and J lost 6 bases, with 8 bases between them. The CDR3 nucleotides read TGTGCCAGCAGGGAGCTGTCCGGGGAGCTGTTTTTT. Protein sequence: CASRELSGELFF.

The CDR3 sequence is CASSDGWSPLHF. The CDR3 DNA follows: TGTGCCAGCAGTGATGGTTGGTCACCCCTCCACTTT. The genes are TRBV2 and TRBJ1-6; D gene ambiguous. This CDR3 spans 12 amino acids. Trimming removed 3 bases from V and 10 bases from J, with 7 bases in between. The V gene's germline CDR1 is SNHLY and CDR2 FYNNEI.

This clonotype occurred a few times. This chain connects TRBV3-1 to TRBJ2-5; 7 bases align to TRBD1. This CDR3 spans 16 amino acids. Germline V gene sequence: CDR1 LGHDT, CDR2 YNNKEL (reference sequence). V trimming: 3 bases; J trimming: 0 bases; junction bases outside the gene matches: 7. Written as DNA, the CDR3 is TGTGCCAGCAGCCATTTCGTCAGGGGGTACCAAGAGACCCAGTACTTC. It codes for CASSHFVRGYQETQYF.

This clonotype was observed a handful of times. This chain joins TRBV7-9 and TRBJ1-5; 10 nucleotides line up with TRBD1. V shed 3 bases, J shed 2 bases, and the junction held 7 bases outside the gene matches. The CDR3 is 17 residues long. Germline CDR1 and CDR2: SEHNR and FQNEAQ (reference sequence). The CDR3 nucleotides read TGTGCCAGCAGCTTTTCCTCCGGGACAGGGGGCAATCAGCCCCAGCATTTT. It is translated as CASSFSSGTGGNQPQHF.

In its sample, this clonotype was seen a few times. V is TRBV29-1 and J is TRBJ1-3, with no clear D. Germline-derived CDR1 and CDR2 are SQVTM and ANQGSEA. CDR3 length: 15 amino acids. V lost 6 bases and J lost 4, with 19 bases in between. CDR3 amino acids: CSVLGWEGTGNTIYF. The CDR3 coding sequence is TGCAGCGTCCTAGGCTGGGAAGGAACCGGAAACACCATATATTTT. The full variable domain, with the rest looked up from reference TRBV29-1 and TRBJ1-3, is SAVISQKPSRDICQRGTSLTIQCQVDSQVTMMFWYRQQPGQSLTLIATANQGSEATYESGFVIDKFPISRPNLTFSTLTVSNMSPEDSSIYLCSVLGWEGTGNTIYFGEGSWLTVV.

V gene TRBV12-3 or TRBV12-4 combines with J gene TRBJ1-2, with 9 bases identical to TRBD1. CDR3 length: 13 amino acids. V lost 6 bases to trimming and J lost 6 bases; unmatched junction nucleotides: 5. Written as DNA, the CDR3 is TGTGCCAGCAGAGGGACAGGGTGGGATGGCTACACCTTC. Protein: CASRGTGWDGYTF.

The table lists this clonotype with a few counts. The V gene is TRBV20-1, the J gene TRBJ2-6; D might be TRBD2 (6 bases). Germline V CDR1 and CDR2: DFQATT, SNEGSKA (reference sequence). This CDR3 is built from 15 residues. V was cut by 3 bases and J by 2 bases, with 11 bases left in between. CDR3 bases: TGCAGTGCTAGGGCCCGGGGGACTGGGGCCAACGTCCTGACTTTC. Amino acid sequence: CSARARGTGANVLTF.

The chain joins TRBV6-5 to TRBJ2-3, with D unclear. Trimming took 5 bases from V and 3 from J, leaving 15 bases between them. Germline assignment: CDR1 MNHEY and CDR2 SVGAGI. CDR3 length: 15 residues. The CDR3 coding sequence is TGTGCCAGCAGTAATTTAGGCAGTGGTACAGATACGCAGTATTTT. It codes for CASSNLGSGTDTQYF.

This clonotype came up a few times. The gene calls are TRBV11-1 and TRBJ2-7; 7 bases match TRBD1. The CDR3 spans 14 residues. The germline V gene encodes CDR1 SGHAT and CDR2 FQDESV (reference sequence). The junction had 5 bases not matched to a gene; V was cut back by 0 bases and J by 6 bases. This CDR3 is CASSLAGGSGEQYF. As DNA, the CDR3 is TGTGCCAGCAGCTTAGCAGGGGGCAGCGGCGAGCAGTACTTC. Together with reference TRBV11-1 and TRBJ2-7, the CDR3 gives the full variable domain: EAEVAQSPRYKITEKSQAVAFWCDPISGHATLYWYRQILGQGPELLVQFQDESVVDDSQLPKDRFSAERLKGVDSTLKIQPAELGDSAMYLCASSLAGGSGEQYFGPGTRLTVT.

The rearrangement joins TRBV5-1 to TRBJ1-1; the D gene is possibly TRBD1 (5 bases). CDR3 size: 15 residues. Germline lookup yields CDR1 SGHRS and CDR2 YFSETQ. V lost 1 base to trimming and J lost 5 bases, with 15 bases between them. The CDR3 reads CASSLRIGVRTEAFF. The CDR3 nucleotides read TGCGCCAGCAGCTTGCGGATAGGGGTGAGGACTGAAGCTTTCTTT.

J is TRBJ1-6 and V is TRBV12-3 or TRBV12-4; 7 positions match TRBD1. The V segment lost 5 bases and the J segment 9 bases; nucleotides outside the gene matches: 7. The CDR3 spans 14 residues. The CDR3 spells CASSKGARSSPLHF. Written as DNA, the CDR3 is TGTGCCAGCAGTAAGGGGGCGCGGAGTTCACCCCTCCACTTT.

This chain uses TRBV5-5 with TRBJ1-5; 7 bases fit TRBD1. J lost 7 bases, V lost 0 bases, and 7 bases had no gene match. The CDR3 spans 15 residues. Germline CDR1 SGHKS, CDR2 YYEKEE (reference sequence). CDR3: CASSLGPDRVQPQHF. CDR3 coding DNA: TGTGCCAGCAGCTTGGGTCCCGACAGGGTCCAGCCCCAGCATTTT.

Concerning this clonotype: An end of the junction does not agree with germline; a read error may underlie this. V is TRBV13 and J is TRBJ2-1, with a tentative D call TRBD2 (6 bases). Germline V CDR1 and CDR2: PRHDT, FYEKMQ (reference sequence). The CDR3 sequence is 20 residues long. Here the CDR3 DNA reads TGTGCCGGCAGCTCCCTCGGGGACTCCGATCTGGGTCAGGACCGCAATGAGCAGTTCTTC. Amino acid sequence: CAGSSLGDSDLGQDRNEQFF. The variable domain in full, with the rest retrieved from reference TRBV13 and TRBJ2-1, is AAGVIQSPRHLIKEKRETATLKCYPIPRHDTVYWYQQGPGQDPQFLISFYEKMQSDKGSIPDRFSAQQFSDYHSELNMSSLELGDSALYFCAGSSLGDSDLGQDRNEQFFGPGTRLTVL.

This clonotype occurred a few times. V and J are TRBV3-1 and TRBJ2-5, with no clear D. The V gene lost 1 base and the J gene lost 1 base, with 10 bases spanning the gap. Germline V gives CDR1 LGHDT, CDR2 YNNKEL (reference sequence). The CDR3 has 15 amino acids. CDR3: CASSQGTRTQETQYF. The CDR3 DNA is TGTGCCAGCAGCCAAGGAACGCGGACCCAAGAGACCCAGTACTTC.

This clonotype was seen only a few times. This could be a read error, since a much larger clone is one nucleotide away. The rearrangement uses TRBV3-1 and TRBJ1-2, with TRBD1 identical over 7 bases. This CDR3 comprises 13 residues. V lost 4 bases and J lost 4; bases outside the gene matches: 3. From germline, CDR1 is LGHDT and CDR2 YNNKEL (reference sequence). The CDR3 loop reads CASSPGQVYGYTF. CDR3 in DNA: TGTGCCAGCAGCCCCGGACAGGTCTATGGCTACACCTTC. The full variable domain, with the rest looked up from reference TRBV3-1 and TRBJ1-2, is DTAVSQTPKYLVTQMGNDKSIKCEQNLGHDTMYWYKQDSKKFLKIMFSYNNKELIINETVPNRFSPKSPDKAHLNLHINSLELGDSAVYFCASSPGQVYGYTFGSGTRLTVV.

Only a few counts were recorded for this clonotype. This chain uses TRBV4-1 with TRBJ2-5, with D possibly being TRBD1 (6 bases). Per germline, CDR1 MGHRA and CDR2 YSYEKL. The CDR3 extends over 14 amino acids. V was pared by 5 bases and J by 3 bases, with 13 bases between. In DNA, the CDR3 is TGCGCCAGCAGCTCTCGGACAGTTGAAGAGACCCAGTACTTC. It translates to CASSSRTVEETQYF.

This clonotype was counted between two and nine times. The chain uses TRBV5-1 and TRBJ1-4, with a weak D call TRBD1 (6 bases). This CDR3 has 15 residues. Per germline, CDR1 SGHRS and CDR2 YFSETQ. The V and J ends lost 4 bases and 3 bases respectively, with 13 bases between them. CDR3 DNA: TGCGCCAGCAGCCCTACAGGGCCCGCTAATGAAAAACTGTTTTTT. This translates into CASSPTGPANEKLFF. Combining the CDR3 with reference TRBV5-1 and TRBJ1-4 gives the whole variable domain KAGVTQTPRYLIKTRGQQVTLSCSPISGHRSVSWYQQTPGQGLQFLFEYFSETQRNKGNFPGRFSGRQFSNSRSEMNVSTLELGDSALYLCASSPTGPANEKLFFGSGTQLSVL.

This clonotype was seen a few times. This chain uses TRBV18 with TRBJ2-7; 8 bases are shared with TRBD1. V dropped 5 bases and J dropped 4; count of bases not matched to a gene: 4. The CDR3 extends over 13 amino acids. Germline CDR1 reads KGHSH; CDR2 reads LQKENI. In DNA, the CDR3 is TGTGCCAGCTCAAATACAGGGGGGTACGAGCAGTACTTC. It encodes CASSNTGGYEQYF.

The J gene is TRBJ1-2, the V gene TRBV9; D not resolved. V gave up 0 bases and J gave up 1 base, with 10 bases separating them. CDR3 length: 15 residues. Germline CDR1 is SGDLS and CDR2 is YYNGEE. This CDR3 reads CASSVDVTINYGYTF. DNA of the CDR3: TGTGCCAGCAGCGTAGACGTCACCATTAACTATGGCTACACCTTC.

This sequence joins TRBV12-3 or TRBV12-4 and TRBJ2-4; 7 bases are shared with TRBD1. The J call is in doubt because the DNA end fits TRBJ2-7 better. The CDR3 has 15 amino acids. The CDR3 nucleotides read TGTGCCAGCAGTCGACAGGGTAGGGGATGTTACGAGCAGTACTTC. This translates into CASSRQGRGCYEQYF.

This clonotype was found many times. The chain links TRBV12-3 or TRBV12-4 to TRBJ2-3, with a tentative D call TRBD1 (5 bases). Between the trimmed V and J ends, which lost 2 bases and 2 bases, there was a span of 8 bases. This CDR3 is 14 amino acids long. This CDR3 is CASSLQGFTDTQYF. The CDR3 coding sequence is TGTGCCAGCAGTTTACAGGGATTCACAGATACGCAGTATTTT.

J is TRBJ2-3 and V is TRBV20-1; D possibly matches TRBD1 or TRBD2 (7 bases each). The V end lost 1 base, the J end lost 5 bases, and 13 bases lay between the germline ends. Germline V gene sequence: CDR1 DFQATT, CDR2 SNEGSKA (reference sequence). The CDR3 consists of 14 residues. The DNA for the CDR3 is TGCAGTGCTAGAGTCTCAGGGGGGGGAGATACGCAGTATTTT. It is translated as CSARVSGGGDTQYF.

This clonotype has a handful of counts. Germline and junction disagree at one end, which may indicate a read error. The chain joins TRBV5-1 to TRBJ2-5; no clear D. Germline lookup yields CDR1 SGHRS and CDR2 YFSETQ. The CDR3 runs to 14 residues. CDR3 protein: CASSSRSQGETQYF. The CDR3 nucleotides read TGTGCCAGCAGCTCCCGGTCACAAGGAGAGACCCAGTACTTC.

The V gene is TRBV2, the J gene TRBJ2-5; D possibly corresponds to TRBD2 (6 bases). Trimming stripped 7 bases from V and 11 bases from J, with 23 bases between. Germline-derived CDR1 and CDR2 are SNHLY and FYNNEI. CDR3 length: 14 amino acids. CDR3 bases: TGTGCCAGCAATGGTCTAGCGTACTACAATGAGCAGTACTTC. Protein sequence: CASNGLAYYNEQYF.

The chain uses TRBV5-5 and TRBJ2-1, with D perhaps matching TRBD1 (6 bases). Trimming left V 6 bases short and J 3 bases short, with 16 bases between. Germline loops: CDR1 SGHKS, CDR2 YYEKEE (reference sequence). The CDR3 has 15 amino acids. The CDR3 DNA follows: TGTGCCAGCACCTCAGGGGAAACTCTCTACAATGAGCAGTTCTTC. Its protein product is CASTSGETLYNEQFF.